These T cell receptor beta chains were read from a single sample in a study of beta chain features in type 1 diabetes. Profiled with immunoSEQ multiplex PCR; TCRdb holds only in-frame clones, not every one. The sample carries about 220,000 clones, roughly 10% recorded once. Material: central memory CD4+ T cells from blood. Every receptor here comes from a man aged 18 to 30 in good health. Both conserved end residues are part of each CDR3. The order of the fields is clone size, D gene, V gene, J gene, CDR3 protein, CDR3 DNA. D genes are given only for firm matches. Only part of the rows carry a size: once, few, many, or a class if the clone is expanded.

clone size: .; D gene: TRBD1; V gene: TRBV6-6; J gene: TRBJ2-1; CDR3 protein: CASSMTGDISYNEQFF; CDR3 DNA: TGTGCCAGCAGTATGACAGGGGATATCTCCTACAATGAGCAGTTCTTC
clone size: .; D gene: .; V gene: TRBV18; J gene: TRBJ2-6; CDR3 protein: CASSPTQGAGANVLTF; CDR3 DNA: TGTGCCAGCTCACCGACGCAGGGCGCAGGGGCCAACGTCCTGACTTTC
clone size: .; D gene: .; V gene: TRBV6-5; J gene: TRBJ1-2; CDR3 protein: CASSLGTDYGYTF; CDR3 DNA: TGTGCCAGCAGCCTTGGGACGGACTATGGCTACACCTTC
clone size: few; D gene: TRBD1; V gene: TRBV15; J gene: TRBJ1-4; CDR3 protein: CATSQRTGGNEKLFF; CDR3 DNA: TGTGCCACCAGCCAAAGGACAGGGGGGAATGAAAAACTGTTTTTT
clone size: .; D gene: TRBD2; V gene: TRBV5-1; J gene: TRBJ2-3; CDR3 protein: CASTSGPSTDTQYF; CDR3 DNA: TGCGCCAGCACTAGCGGACCTAGCACAGATACGCAGTATTTT
clone size: few; D gene: .; V gene: TRBV28; J gene: TRBJ1-1; CDR3 protein: CASSIPVERDTEAFF; CDR3 DNA: TGTGCCAGCAGTATACCGGTAGAAAGGGACACTGAAGCTTTCTTT
clone size: .; D gene: .; V gene: TRBV11-2; J gene: TRBJ2-1; CDR3 protein: CASSLLRSSYNEQFF; CDR3 DNA: TGTGCCAGCAGCTTATTGAGGAGCTCCTACAATGAGCAGTTCTTC
clone size: few; D gene: TRBD1; V gene: TRBV4-3; J gene: TRBJ1-4; CDR3 protein: CASSQDPGTAYEKLFF; CDR3 DNA: TGCGCCAGCAGCCAAGATCCCGGGACAGCTTATGAAAAACTGTTTTTT
clone size: .; D gene: TRBD2; V gene: TRBV6-6; J gene: TRBJ2-3; CDR3 protein: CASSPLRGGSTDTQYF; CDR3 DNA: TGTGCCAGCAGTCCCCTAAGGGGAGGGAGCACAGATACGCAGTATTTT
clone size: many; D gene: .; V gene: TRBV15; J gene: TRBJ2-3; CDR3 protein: CATSLLADTQYF; CDR3 DNA: TGTGCCACCAGCCTCCTTGCAGATACGCAGTATTTT